A selection of T cell receptor beta chains follows, all from one sample in a study of T cell repertoires in cytomegalovirus infection. TCRdb reanalysed the reads using MiXCR and keeps one entry per CDR3 protein. The sample yields some 920,000 distinct CDR3 sequences, roughly 30% seen once. These receptors have no known antigen. The sequencing here drew on cultured CD8+ T cells from PBMCs, taken from culture after CMV antigen stimulation. Receptors originate from a human donor in good health (CMV status not recorded). Some clones in this sample may be carry-over from other donors' samples. Both conserved end residues are part of each CDR3. The D gene is left open where the match is weak. The size field is filled for only some rows; it gives once, few, many or a size class.

d_call,v_call,cdr3_length,j_call,clone_size,cdr3_aa,cdr3_nt
NA,TRBV24-1,15,TRBJ2-3,NA,CATSDRTGSTDTQYF,TGTGCCACCAGTGATAGGACCGGGAGCACAGATACGCAGTATTTT
NA,TRBV6-1,14,TRBJ1-5,NA,CASSERQYNQPQHF,TGTGCCAGCAGTGAAAGGCAGTACAATCAGCCCCAGCATTTT
NA,TRBV24-1,14,TRBJ2-2,NA,CATSQGGGTGELFF,TGTGCCACCTCCCAGGGAGGGGGGACCGGGGAGCTGTTTTTT
NA,TRBV7-9,15,TRBJ2-7,few,CASSLSGEDRSEQYF,TGTGCCAGCAGCTTATCAGGCGAAGATAGGTCCGAGCAGTACTTC
TRBD1,TRBV20-1,15,TRBJ2-4,NA,CSARGTGVPKNIQYF,TGCAGTGCTAGAGGGACAGGGGTTCCCAAAAACATTCAGTACTTC
NA,TRBV6-1,16,TRBJ1-4,many,CASSAEVGVTNEKLFF,TGTGCCAGCAGTGCCGAAGTAGGGGTAACTAATGAAAAACTGTTTTTT
NA,TRBV6-5,14,TRBJ1-1,NA,CASSYRGTSAEAFF,TGTGCCAGCAGTTACCGGGGGACTTCTGCTGAAGCTTTCTTT
NA,TRBV2,12,TRBJ2-7,NA,CASRGSVGEQYF,TGTGCCAGCAGAGGTTCCGTGGGTGAGCAGTACTTC
TRBD1,TRBV7-6,19,TRBJ2-3,NA,CASSEIPPYATGVEDTQYF,TGTGCCAGCAGCGAGATACCCCCTTACGCAACAGGGGTGGAAGATACGCAGTATTTT
TRBD1,TRBV28,15,TRBJ2-2,few,CASTVTGANTGELFF,TGTGCCAGCACCGTGACAGGGGCAAACACCGGGGAGCTGTTTTTT
NA,TRBV19,14,TRBJ1-1,NA,CASSLNGGQTEAFF,TGTGCCAGTAGTCTCAATGGGGGGCAAACTGAAGCTTTCTTT
NA,TRBV6-5,17,TRBJ2-2,NA,CASCEGFGGPWTGELFF,TGTGCCAGCTGTGAGGGGTTCGGGGGGCCGTGGACCGGGGAGCTGTTTTTT
NA,TRBV3-1,16,TRBJ1-2,NA,CASSRTPGQLFYGYTF,TGTGCCAGCAGCCGCACTCCGGGACAACTATTCTATGGCTACACCTTC
NA,TRBV4-3,16,TRBJ2-3,many,CASSQDRTDRLDTQYF,TGCGCCAGCAGCCAAGATCGAACCGATCGACTTGATACGCAGTATTTT
NA,TRBV12-3/TRBV12-4,13,TRBJ2-7,few,CASTPTSTEEQYF,TGTGCCAGCACCCCCACATCGACCGAAGAGCAGTACTTC
TRBD2,TRBV4-3,16,TRBJ2-1,NA,CASSRVSGGFSNEQFF,TGCGCCAGCAGCCGCGTCAGCGGGGGTTTCTCCAATGAGCAGTTCTTC
NA,TRBV7-2,13,TRBJ2-2,few,CASTLSLPGELFF,TGTGCCAGCACCTTGAGCCTACCCGGGGAGCTGTTTTTT
NA,TRBV2,13,TRBJ2-7,NA,CASSGAPSYEQYF,TGTGCCAGCAGTGGGGCACCCTCCTACGAGCAGTACTTC
NA,TRBV28,15,TRBJ2-2,NA,CASSRTTAPYRELFF,TGTGCCAGCAGCCGAACCACGGCCCCTTACCGGGAGCTGTTTTTT